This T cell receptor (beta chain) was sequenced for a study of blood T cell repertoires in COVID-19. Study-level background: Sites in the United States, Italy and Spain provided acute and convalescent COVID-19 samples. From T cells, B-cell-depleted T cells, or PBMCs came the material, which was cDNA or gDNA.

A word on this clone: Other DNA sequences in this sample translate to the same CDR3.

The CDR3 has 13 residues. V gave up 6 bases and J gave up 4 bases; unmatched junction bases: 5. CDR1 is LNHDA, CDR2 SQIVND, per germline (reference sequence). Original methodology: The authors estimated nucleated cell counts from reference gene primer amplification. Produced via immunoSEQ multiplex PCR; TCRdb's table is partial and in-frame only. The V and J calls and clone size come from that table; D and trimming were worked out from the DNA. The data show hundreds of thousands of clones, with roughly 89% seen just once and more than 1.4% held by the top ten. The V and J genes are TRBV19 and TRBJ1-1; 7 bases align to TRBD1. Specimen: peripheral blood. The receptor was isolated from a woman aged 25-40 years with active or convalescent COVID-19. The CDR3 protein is CASSQQGSTEAFF. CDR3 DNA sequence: TGTGCCAGTAGCCAACAGGGGAGCACTGAAGCTTTCTTT.